This T cell receptor beta chain originates from a study of blood T cell repertoires in COVID-19. On the study more broadly: Collection of acute and convalescent COVID-19 samples took place in the United States, Italy and Spain. The analysed material was cDNA or gDNA that came from T cells, B-cell-depleted T cells, or PBMCs.

This clone turned up a few times. Per the original data handling: Reference gene primers were amplified, and this amplification served to estimate nucleated cell counts. Clones were read by immunoSEQ multiplex PCR, and TCRdb kept only the in-frame ones, dropping some. The V and J calls and clone size come from that table; D and trimming were worked out from the DNA. The sample consists of 150,000 or so clones, around 80% of them appearing once. Source material: peripheral blood. The clonotype comes from a human donor with acute or convalescent COVID-19. The donor label of this sample is uncertain.

The CDR3 bases are TGTGCCAGCAGTTTCACGGGTCAGGGTAGGGCTTTCTTT. Protein product: CASSFTGQGRAFF. This chain connects TRBV27 to TRBJ1-1; a weak D match, TRBD1 (5 bases). Looked up from germline, CDR1 is MNHEY and CDR2 is SMNVEV (reference sequence). CDR3 size: 13 residues. The V and J ends lost 3 bases and 11 bases respectively, with 16 bases between them.